This is a list of T cell receptor beta chains from one sample in a study of blood T cell repertoires in COVID-19. The method was immunoSEQ multiplex PCR; TCRdb's version includes in-frame clones alone and lacks a portion of them. The data contain approximately 260,000 clones, roughly 84% of them singletons. The sequencing input was PBMCs or T cells enriched from blood (not recorded which). The receptors derive from a man in his forties or fifties who had recovered from COVID-19. Both conserved end residues are part of each CDR3. D genes are given only for firm matches. Size tells how often a clone was seen (once, few, many) or the class of an expanded clone, and some rows leave it out.

size: NA; V: TRBV9; D: TRBD1; J: TRBJ1-6; DNA: TGTGCCAGCAGCGTTGGGACAGGGGGACGGAATTCACCCCTCCACTTT; CDR3: CASSVGTGGRNSPLHF
size: NA; V: TRBV11-3; D: NA; J: TRBJ2-1; DNA: TGTGCCAGCAGCTTAGACGCAGGGCACTACAATGAGCAGTTCTTC; CDR3: CASSLDAGHYNEQFF
size: NA; V: TRBV10-3; D: NA; J: TRBJ1-1; DNA: TGTGCCATCAGTTCAGGGGTCACTGAAGCTTTCTTT; CDR3: CAISSGVTEAFF
size: NA; V: TRBV6-1; D: NA; J: TRBJ1-1; DNA: TGTGCCAGCAGTGATGGCCGGCAGGGCACAGGTGAAGCTTTCTTT; CDR3: CASSDGRQGTGEAFF
size: NA; V: TRBV2; D: NA; J: TRBJ1-2; DNA: TGTGCCAGCTTCGGTAGAGCCTACACCTTC; CDR3: CASFGRAYTF
size: NA; V: TRBV28; D: NA; J: TRBJ1-4; DNA: TGTGCCAGCAGAGCACAGGGAAGTGAAAAACTGTTTTTT; CDR3: CASRAQGSEKLFF
size: NA; V: TRBV6-4; D: NA; J: TRBJ2-1; DNA: TGTGCCAGCAGTGTGGGAGTGGAATACAATGAGCAGTTCTTC; CDR3: CASSVGVEYNEQFF
size: NA; V: TRBV7-8; D: NA; J: TRBJ2-2; DNA: TGTGCCAGCAGCTTAGGCGGCACCGGGGAGCTGTTTTTT; CDR3: CASSLGGTGELFF
size: NA; V: TRBV28; D: TRBD1; J: TRBJ1-3; DNA: TGTGCCAGCGGTAATACAGGGGTAGGAAACACCATATATTTT; CDR3: CASGNTGVGNTIYF
size: NA; V: TRBV2; D: NA; J: TRBJ1-1; DNA: TGTGCCAGCAGTGAGAGGCGGCTGGGCACTGAAGCTTTCTTT; CDR3: CASSERRLGTEAFF
size: NA; V: TRBV28; D: NA; J: TRBJ1-6; DNA: TGTGCCAGCAGTTTATGGGCCGATAATTCACCCCTCCACTTT; CDR3: CASSLWADNSPLHF
size: NA; V: TRBV6-2/TRBV6-3; D: TRBD2; J: TRBJ2-2; DNA: TGTGCCAGCAGTCGACTAGCGGGACTCAGCACCGGGGAGCTGTTTTTT; CDR3: CASSRLAGLSTGELFF
size: NA; V: TRBV9; D: NA; J: TRBJ2-2; DNA: TGTGCCAGCAGCGTAGCCACCAGTATTCAGAACACCGGGGAGCTGTTTTTT; CDR3: CASSVATSIQNTGELFF
size: NA; V: TRBV19; D: TRBD2; J: TRBJ2-5; DNA: TGTGCCAGTAGCAAACTCAGCGGGAACCAACAGACCCAGTACTTC; CDR3: CASSKLSGNQQTQYF
size: NA; V: TRBV11-3; D: NA; J: TRBJ2-7; DNA: TGTGCCAGCAGCTCGCGGATGCCCCCCTACGAGCAGTACTTC; CDR3: CASSSRMPPYEQYF
size: NA; V: TRBV21-1; D: NA; J: TRBJ2-3; DNA: TGTGCCGGGGCCCTAGGCACAGATACGCAGTATTTT; CDR3: CAGALGTDTQYF
size: few; V: TRBV12-3/TRBV12-4; D: TRBD1; J: TRBJ1-2; DNA: TGTGCCAGCAGTTCGGGACAGGGGGTATTCTACACCTTC; CDR3: CASSSGQGVFYTF
size: NA; V: TRBV4-1; D: NA; J: TRBJ2-7; DNA: TGCGCCAGCAGCCAACAGGCCAGCTCCTACGAGCAGTACTTC; CDR3: CASSQQASSYEQYF
size: NA; V: TRBV7-2; D: NA; J: TRBJ2-7; DNA: TGTGCCAGCAGCTCCTACTCACGGGGGATTTCCTACGAGCAGTACTTC; CDR3: CASSSYSRGISYEQYF
size: NA; V: TRBV6-4; D: NA; J: TRBJ1-5; DNA: TGTGCCAGCAGTAGACAGGTCGGCCACAATCAGCCCCAGCATTTT; CDR3: CASSRQVGHNQPQHF
size: NA; V: TRBV11-1; D: NA; J: TRBJ2-7; DNA: TGTGCCAGCAACCCCCCCGGGGGCTACGAGCAGTACTTC; CDR3: CASNPPGGYEQYF
size: few; V: TRBV18; D: NA; J: TRBJ1-1; DNA: TGTGCCAGCTCAGGAGGGACGGTGAACACTGAAGCTTTCTTT; CDR3: CASSGGTVNTEAFF
size: NA; V: TRBV19; D: TRBD1; J: TRBJ1-6; DNA: TGTGCCAGTACCAAGGGGGACAGGGCGTCAAATTCACCCCTCCACTTT; CDR3: CASTKGDRASNSPLHF
size: NA; V: TRBV9; D: NA; J: TRBJ1-4; DNA: TGTGCCAGCAGCGTGAGCTCGACAGCAACTAATGAAAAACTGTTTTTT; CDR3: CASSVSSTATNEKLFF
size: NA; V: TRBV27; D: TRBD2; J: TRBJ2-3; DNA: TGTGCCAGCAGTTCTGTGGGAGGGCCGAAAGATACGCAGTATTTT; CDR3: CASSSVGGPKDTQYF
size: NA; V: TRBV28; D: NA; J: TRBJ2-1; DNA: TGTGCCAGCAGTTTACTAGGGGTAGGTGAGCAGTTCTTC; CDR3: CASSLLGVGEQFF
size: once; V: TRBV3-1/TRBV3-2; D: NA; J: TRBJ1-5; DNA: TGTGCCAGCAGCCAATTGAGTCAGCCCCAGCATTTT; CDR3: CASSQLSQPQHF
size: NA; V: TRBV6-2/TRBV6-3; D: NA; J: TRBJ2-3; DNA: TGTGCCAGCAGTTACTCGGGGGGTACGCAGTATTTT; CDR3: CASSYSGGTQYF
size: NA; V: TRBV3-1/TRBV3-2; D: TRBD1; J: TRBJ1-3; DNA: TGTGCCAGCAGCCCCTACTACACCCCCGGGACAGGGGGTCCCTCTGGAAACACCATATATTTT; CDR3: CASSPYYTPGTGGPSGNTIYF
size: NA; V: TRBV10-3; D: NA; J: TRBJ2-6; DNA: TGTGCCATCAGGGCCCGCCCCTCTGGGGCCAACGTCCTGACTTTC; CDR3: CAIRARPSGANVLTF
size: few; V: TRBV7-3; D: NA; J: TRBJ1-1; DNA: TGTGCCAGCAGCGGAACAGGGTTTCGGAGCACTGAAGCTTTCTTT; CDR3: CASSGTGFRSTEAFF
size: NA; V: TRBV12-5; D: TRBD2; J: TRBJ2-1; DNA: TGTGCTAGTGGTTGGGCTAGCGGGGGGGCCGCAAATGAGCAGTTCTTC; CDR3: CASGWASGGAANEQFF
size: NA; V: TRBV5-1; D: NA; J: TRBJ2-2; DNA: TGCGCCAGCAGCCCACGTCGGAGCAGGGTAGAGCTATCCGGGGAGCTGTTTTTT; CDR3: CASSPRRSRVELSGELFF
size: NA; V: TRBV19; D: TRBD2; J: TRBJ2-1; DNA: TGTGCCAGTAGTATCGGGCTAGCGGACTACAATGAGCAGTTCTTC; CDR3: CASSIGLADYNEQFF
size: NA; V: TRBV28; D: NA; J: TRBJ2-1; DNA: TGTGCCAGCAGTCCCCTAGGGAGCGACAATGAGCAGTTCTTC; CDR3: CASSPLGSDNEQFF
size: few; V: TRBV5-8; D: NA; J: TRBJ1-4; DNA: TGTGCCAGCAGCCCTCGGACCCTCCAGGGTGAAAAACTGTTTTTT; CDR3: CASSPRTLQGEKLFF
size: once; V: TRBV10-3; D: TRBD1; J: TRBJ2-5; DNA: TGTGCCACCACAAAAGGGGGCGCGATGGAGACCCAGTACTTC; CDR3: CATTKGGAMETQYF
size: few; V: TRBV9; D: TRBD2; J: TRBJ2-2; DNA: TGTGCCAGCAGCGTAGCCCCTAGCGGGAGGAACACCGGGGAGCTGTTTTTT; CDR3: CASSVAPSGRNTGELFF
size: NA; V: TRBV5-1; D: NA; J: TRBJ1-4; DNA: TGCGCCAGCAGCCCCAACTCGGGACTCCTAACTAATGAAAAACTGTTTTTT; CDR3: CASSPNSGLLTNEKLFF
size: NA; V: TRBV19; D: NA; J: TRBJ2-3; DNA: TGTGCCAGTGGTACGGGGGAGCCAGATACGCAGTATTTT; CDR3: CASGTGEPDTQYF
size: NA; V: TRBV27; D: NA; J: TRBJ1-5; DNA: TGTGCCAGAGAGAGCGGGACCATTCAGCTTAGCAATCAGCCCCAGCATTTT; CDR3: CARESGTIQLSNQPQHF
size: NA; V: TRBV2; D: TRBD1; J: TRBJ1-2; DNA: TGTGCCAGCAGGCGGACAGGGGCGAACTATGGCTACACCTTC; CDR3: CASRRTGANYGYTF
size: NA; V: TRBV29-1; D: TRBD1; J: TRBJ1-5; DNA: TGCAGCGTGGACAGGGAGGTGCATCAGCCCCAGCATTTT; CDR3: CSVDREVHQPQHF
size: once; V: TRBV9; D: NA; J: TRBJ1-5; DNA: TGTGCCAGCAGCGTCGACAGCTATAGCAATCAGCCCCAGCATTTT; CDR3: CASSVDSYSNQPQHF
size: NA; V: TRBV9; D: TRBD1; J: TRBJ1-6; DNA: TGTGCCAGCAGCGTGGGGGACAGGAACTATAATTCACCCCTCCACTTT; CDR3: CASSVGDRNYNSPLHF
size: NA; V: TRBV28; D: NA; J: TRBJ1-2; DNA: TGTGCCAGTAGCCCCGGGGGGAGCAGGGGAAATGGCTACACCTTC; CDR3: CASSPGGSRGNGYTF
size: NA; V: TRBV13; D: NA; J: TRBJ1-5; DNA: TGTGCCAGCAGCTTAGGCGAGGGTGTACAGCCCCAGCATTTT; CDR3: CASSLGEGVQPQHF
size: NA; V: TRBV10-1; D: NA; J: TRBJ2-1; DNA: TGCGCCAGCGGCCGGACTGTCAATGAGCAGTTCTTC; CDR3: CASGRTVNEQFF
size: NA; V: TRBV9; D: NA; J: TRBJ2-2; DNA: TGTGCCAGCAGCGCCCCCGGGACTGTCACCGGGGAGCTGTTTTTT; CDR3: CASSAPGTVTGELFF
size: NA; V: TRBV7-2; D: TRBD2; J: TRBJ2-1; DNA: TGTGCCAGCAGCCCGAGCGGGAGGACCAATGAGCAGTTCTTC; CDR3: CASSPSGRTNEQFF
size: NA; V: TRBV6-5; D: NA; J: TRBJ1-6; DNA: TGTGCCAGCGGGGAACCCAGGAGAGGGAATTCACCCCTCCACTTT; CDR3: CASGEPRRGNSPLHF
size: few; V: TRBV12-3/TRBV12-4; D: NA; J: TRBJ1-2; DNA: TGTGCCAGCAGTTTAGCTGAAGCGTACACCTTC; CDR3: CASSLAEAYTF
size: NA; V: TRBV18; D: TRBD1; J: TRBJ1-5; DNA: TGTGCCAGCTCACCAGGGACAGGGGCTAATCAGCCCCAGCATTTT; CDR3: CASSPGTGANQPQHF
size: few; V: TRBV27; D: TRBD2; J: TRBJ2-5; DNA: TGTGCCAGACGAGCGGGGGTAGAGACCCAGTACTTC; CDR3: CARRAGVETQYF
size: NA; V: TRBV30; D: TRBD1; J: TRBJ1-6; DNA: TGTGCCTGGAGTCTCGGACAGGGGGCTGGGAATTCACCCCTCCACTTT; CDR3: CAWSLGQGAGNSPLHF
size: NA; V: TRBV14; D: NA; J: TRBJ2-7; DNA: TGTGCCAGCAGCCAACAGGGGAGTTCCTACGAGCAGTACTTC; CDR3: CASSQQGSSYEQYF
size: few; V: TRBV19; D: NA; J: TRBJ2-7; DNA: TGTGCCAGTAGTATAGTGGGGGGTTACGGCGAGCAGTACTTC; CDR3: CASSIVGGYGEQYF
size: NA; V: TRBV21-1; D: NA; J: TRBJ1-2; DNA: TGTGCCAGCAGCAAAGGTAGGGACCAGGGGGCCACTGGCTACACCTTC; CDR3: CASSKGRDQGATGYTF
size: NA; V: TRBV2; D: TRBD1; J: TRBJ2-7; DNA: TGTGCCATCCTAATGGGACAGACTACCGGCGAGCAGTACTTC; CDR3: CAILMGQTTGEQYF
size: NA; V: TRBV6-2/TRBV6-3; D: NA; J: TRBJ1-3; DNA: TGTGCCAGCAGTCCCGGGACTTCAGTAGGAAACACCATATATTTT; CDR3: CASSPGTSVGNTIYF